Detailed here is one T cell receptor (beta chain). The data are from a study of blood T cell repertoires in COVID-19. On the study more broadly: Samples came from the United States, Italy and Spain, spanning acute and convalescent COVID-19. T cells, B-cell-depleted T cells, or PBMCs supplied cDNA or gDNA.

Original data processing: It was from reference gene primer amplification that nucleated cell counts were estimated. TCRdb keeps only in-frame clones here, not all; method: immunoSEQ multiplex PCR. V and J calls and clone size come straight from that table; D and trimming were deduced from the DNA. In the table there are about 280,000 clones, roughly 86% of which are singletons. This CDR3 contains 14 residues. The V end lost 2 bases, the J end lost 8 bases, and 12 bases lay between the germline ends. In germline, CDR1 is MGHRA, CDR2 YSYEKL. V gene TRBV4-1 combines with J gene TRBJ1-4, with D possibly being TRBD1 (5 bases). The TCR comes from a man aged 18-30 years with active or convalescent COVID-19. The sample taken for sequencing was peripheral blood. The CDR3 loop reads CASSQNRMEEKLFF. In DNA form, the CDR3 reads TGCGCCAGCAGCCAAAACAGGATGGAGGAAAAACTGTTTTTT.